This T cell receptor (beta chain) derives from a study of regulatory T cells in long-lasting Graves disease. The study, taken as a whole, reports: Relative to newly diagnosed Graves' patients, persistent ones had lower TCR diversity. Fewer public clonotypes were shared by new patients (over 950) than by persistent patients (around 2,900). It was in persistent disease that TRBV28, TRBJ1-2 and TRBJ2-5 were favored.

The time point denotes: newly diagnosed GD, antithyroid drugs for less than 3 months. The authors made the TCR library using RNA they extracted from PBMCs. V lost 4 bases and J lost 6; bases outside the gene matches: 22. CDR3 length: 20 residues. Per the germline V gene, CDR1 is SGHAT and CDR2 is FQDESV (reference sequence). This clonotype was seen many times. Its antigen is not known. Both iRepertoire HTBI primers and Arm-PCR of CDR3 regions were used to build the TCR beta libraries. TCRdb re-analysed the multiplex PCR reads in MiXCR, keeping a single row per CDR3 protein. The table has fewer than 350,000 distinct CDR3 sequences, 15% to 20% seen once.

The chain uses TRBV11-1 and TRBJ2-1; 9 bases map to TRBD2. Source: peripheral blood mononuclear cells (PBMCs), taken at new diagnosis, from a patient treated with antithyroid drugs. The TCR sequence derives from a female donor with Graves disease. This CDR3 is CASSWPRLAEVPETGNEQFF. In DNA, the CDR3 is TGTGCCAGCAGCTGGCCCCGACTAGCGGAGGTACCTGAGACGGGCAATGAGCAGTTCTTC.